This T cell receptor (beta chain) appears in the sequencing data of a study of blood T cell repertoires in COVID-19. About the research overall: Material from acute and convalescent COVID-19 was sourced from the United States, Italy and Spain. PBMCs, B-cell-depleted T cells, or T cells provided the cDNA or gDNA that made up the material.

Original analysis: How many nucleated cells were present was estimated from reference gene primer amplification. TCRdb's table, derived via immunoSEQ multiplex PCR, lists solely in-frame clones and lacks some. The DNA gave D and trimming, while V, J and clone size come from that table. The data show 170,000 or so clones, about 90% seen once. Two consecutive negative NP/OP PCR tests, clearance, or resolved symptoms defined Cohort 3 recovery. From germline, CDR1 is SGHTA and CDR2 FQGNSA. V dropped 1 base and J dropped 0 bases, with 13 bases sitting between them. This CDR3 region has 17 residues. The clonotype was recovered from a woman aged 45-59 years who had recovered from COVID-19. The chain links TRBV7-2 to TRBJ2-1; a possible D gene is TRBD2 (6 bases). The sample taken for sequencing was PBMCs or T cells enriched from blood (not recorded which). The CDR3 DNA is TGTGCCAGCAGCTTAGTCGGGAGTCGAAACTCCTACAATGAGCAGTTCTTC. Translated: CASSLVGSRNSYNEQFF.